These 27 T cell receptor beta chains were all obtained from the same sample, sequenced in a study of blood T cell repertoires in COVID-19. Data came from immunoSEQ multiplex PCR; TCRdb stores just in-frame clones and leaves some out. Of 40,000 to 55,000 clones listed, approximately 85% were seen once; the top ten hold around 15%. Source material: peripheral blood. These receptors were collected from a human donor in a cohort sampled during active COVID-19.

The chain uses TRBV5-4 and TRBJ2-3; TRBD1 might be the D (5 bases). The germline V gene has CDR1 SGHNT and CDR2 YYREEE (reference sequence). CDR3 length: 13 residues. The V end lost 4 bases, the J end lost 1 base, and 7 bases lay between the germline ends. The CDR3 nucleotides are TGTGCCAGCAGCCAACAGGGCACAGATACGCAGTATTTT. Translating gives CASSQQGTDTQYF. The whole variable domain, filled in from reference TRBV5-4 and TRBJ2-3, reads ETGVTQSPTHLIKTRGQQVTLRCSSQSGHNTVSWYQQALGQGPQFIFQYYREEENGRGNFPPRFSGLQFPNYSSELNVNALELDDSALYLCASSQQGTDTQYFGPGTRLTVL.

The chain couples TRBV30 to TRBJ2-5, with 9 bases fitting TRBD1. CDR1 and CDR2 (germline): GTSNPN, SVGIG (reference sequence). The CDR3 spans 15 residues. J gave up 4 bases and V 2 bases, and 8 bases lay outside the gene matches. The CDR3 coding sequence is TGTGCCTGGAGTCCCGGGACAGGGAATGGAGAGACCCAGTACTTC. Translating gives CAWSPGTGNGETQYF.

This clone was counted a single time. The chain couples TRBV10-3 to TRBJ2-7; a weak D match, TRBD2 (5 bases). The CDR3 totals 16 residues. Trimming took off 4 bases at V and 3 bases at J, with 19 bases between the two ends. The germline CDR1 and CDR2 sequences are ENHRY and SYGVKD. Here the CDR3 reads CAISVTREPALYEQYF. The CDR3 nucleotides read TGTGCCATCAGTGTAACGAGGGAACCCGCCCTCTACGAGCAGTACTTC.

The chain combines TRBV6-5 with TRBJ2-5; 13 nucleotides align to TRBD2. The V gene's germline CDR1 is MNHEY and CDR2 SVGAGI. Trimming at V came to 2 bases and at J to 9 bases, leaving 3 bases not matched to a gene. The CDR3 contains 14 residues. The CDR3, as DNA: TGTGCCAGCAGTTACCCCGGGACTAGCGGGGCCCAGTACTTC. Protein product: CASSYPGTSGAQYF.

This clone has more than one count but fewer than ten. V usage is TRBV6-1 and J usage is TRBJ1-2, with TRBD1 matching 9 bases. Trimming cost V 3 bases and J 4 bases; bases outside gene matches: 6. From germline, CDR1 is MNHNS and CDR2 SASEGT. The CDR3 sequence is 15 residues long. This chain's CDR3 is CASSEGQGFLYGYTF. CDR3 nucleotide sequence: TGTGCCAGCAGTGAGGGACAGGGCTTTCTCTATGGCTACACCTTC.

The chain uses TRBV18 and TRBJ1-1; 7 nucleotides match TRBD1. The CDR3 length is 14 residues. Looked up from germline, CDR1 is KGHSH and CDR2 is LQKENI. The trim removed 1 base at V and 10 bases at J, leaving 9 bases unmatched. The CDR3 region has the DNA TGTGCCAGCTCACCACTCTTATTCCAGGGGGGAGCTTTCTTT. Its protein is CASSPLLFQGGAFF.

The genes are TRBV5-4 and TRBJ1-2; TRBD1 aligns across 7 bases. The germline gives CDR1 SGHNT, CDR2 YYREEE (reference sequence). V lost 4 bases to trimming and J lost 4 bases; unmatched junction nucleotides: 4. The CDR3 totals 13 residues. The CDR3 coding sequence is TGTGCCAGCAGCGGCCGGGACAGCTATGGCTACACCTTC. Its translation is CASSGRDSYGYTF.

This chain joins TRBV7-6 and TRBJ2-7, with D tentatively TRBD2 (6 bases). The V gene lost 3 bases and the J gene lost 9 bases, with 15 bases spanning the gap. The CDR3 is 13 amino acids. Germline V gene data show CDR1 as SGHVS and CDR2 as FNYEAQ. CDR3 loop: CASSLRLPEGQYF. CDR3 DNA sequence: TGTGCCAGCAGCTTGAGGTTACCGGAGGGGCAGTACTTC.

Only one count was recorded for this clone. This chain joins TRBV29-1 and TRBJ2-7, with D possibly matching TRBD1 (5 bases). Germline V gene data show CDR1 as SQVTM and CDR2 as ANQGSEA. The CDR3 loop spans 13 amino acids. Between the trimmed V and J ends, which lost 6 bases and 3 bases, there was a span of 15 bases. CDR3 nucleotides: TGCAGCGTCTCAGCCCAGGGTGACTACGAGCAGTACTTC. Encoded protein: CSVSAQGDYEQYF.

The rearrangement joins TRBV20-1 to TRBJ1-3, with D hard to call. V dropped 1 base and J dropped 5 bases, with 3 bases sitting between them. Germline CDR1 is DFQATT and CDR2 is SNEGSKA (reference sequence). This CDR3 is built from 11 residues. The CDR3 is CSARARNTIYF. The CDR3, as DNA: TGCAGTGCTAGAGCTCGAAACACCATATATTTT.

V is TRBV7-8 and J is TRBJ1-1; the D gene is possibly TRBD1 (5 bases). V lost 2 bases, J lost 1 base, and 8 bases lay in between. Germline V gives CDR1 SGHVS, CDR2 FQNEAQ. The CDR3 spans 14 residues. CDR3 loop: CASSLKGQNTEAFF. CDR3 coding DNA: TGTGCCAGCAGCTTAAAAGGACAGAACACTGAAGCTTTCTTT. Drawing the rest from reference TRBV7-8 and TRBJ1-1, the complete variable domain is GAGVSQSPRYKVAKRGQDVALRCDPISGHVSLFWYQQALGQGPEFLTYFQNEAQLDKSGLPSDRFFAERPEGSVSTLKIQRTQQEDSAVYLCASSLKGQNTEAFFGQGTRLTVV.

This clone appeared once. The genes are TRBV11-1 and TRBJ2-2, with unresolved D. Germline CDR1 is SGHAT and CDR2 is FQDESV (reference sequence). The CDR3 runs 16 residues. Trimming left V 1 base short and J 1 base short, with 10 bases between. For the CDR3, the DNA is TGTGCCAGCAGCTTAGGGTTCGGTGGGAACACCGGGGAGCTGTTTTTT. It yields the protein CASSLGFGGNTGELFF. Combining the CDR3 with reference TRBV11-1 and TRBJ2-2 gives the whole variable domain EAEVAQSPRYKITEKSQAVAFWCDPISGHATLYWYRQILGQGPELLVQFQDESVVDDSQLPKDRFSAERLKGVDSTLKIQPAELGDSAMYLCASSLGFGGNTGELFFGEGSRLTVL.

The chain recombines TRBV11-2 with TRBJ2-5, with D possibly being TRBD2 (6 bases). With 5 bases removed from V and 2 bases from J, the gap between germline ends came to 12 bases. The V gene's germline CDR1 is SGHAT and CDR2 FQNNGV. The CDR3 covers 14 residues. The CDR3 DNA reads TGTGCCAGCAGCCGGGGACTTTTTCAAGAGACCCAGTACTTC. The encoded protein is CASSRGLFQETQYF. The full variable domain, completed using reference TRBV11-2 and TRBJ2-5, is EAGVAQSPRYKIIEKRQSVAFWCNPISGHATLYWYQQILGQGPKLLIQFQNNGVVDDSQLPKDRFSAERLKGVDSTLKIQPAKLEDSAVYLCASSRGLFQETQYFGPGTRLLVL.

V gene TRBV12-3 or TRBV12-4 combines with J gene TRBJ2-7, with D maybe TRBD2 (5 bases). The CDR3 is 13 amino acids. The ends were cut back, 4 bases at V and 0 bases at J, with 7 bases in the middle. CDR3 protein: CASSYGDSYEQYF. Written as DNA, the CDR3 is TGTGCCAGCAGTTACGGGGACTCCTACGAGCAGTACTTC.

The chain is built from TRBV12-5 and TRBJ2-1, with TRBD2 matching 7 bases. This CDR3 spans 14 amino acids. V was clipped by 5 bases and J by 4 bases; unmatched bases: 5. Germline lookup yields CDR1 LGHNT and CDR2 FRNRAP. The CDR3 DNA sequence: TGTGCTAGTGGTCCCGGACTAGGGTACAATGAGCAGTTCTTC. It is translated as CASGPGLGYNEQFF.

The chain has TRBV5-6 and TRBJ2-7; D possibly corresponds to TRBD2 (6 bases). There are 17 residues in the CDR3. V was pared by 1 base and J by 4 bases, with 21 bases between. Germline V gene sequence: CDR1 SGHDT, CDR2 YYEEEE. For the CDR3, the DNA is TGTGCCAGCAGCTTGTATTTATGGGGGGATACACAGTACGAGCAGTACTTC. It translates to CASSLYLWGDTQYEQYF.

The J gene is TRBJ1-6, the V gene TRBV10-3; D unclear. The CDR3 runs to 16 residues. CDR1 and CDR2 (germline): ENHRY, SYGVKD. V was trimmed by 0 bases and J by 0 bases, leaving 6 bases between them. This chain's CDR3 is CAISESGSSYNSPLHF. The DNA for the CDR3 is TGTGCCATCAGTGAGTCCGGGAGCTCCTATAATTCACCCCTCCACTTT.

The chain recombines TRBV11-3 with TRBJ2-1, with 10 bases fitting TRBD2. The CDR3 contains 14 residues. The germline V gene encodes CDR1 SGHNT and CDR2 YENEEA. With V trimmed by 5 bases and J by 16 bases, 14 bases remained unmatched. CDR3 loop: CASSTDGSGGAIFF. The CDR3 nucleotides read TGTGCCAGCAGCACCGATGGGAGCGGGGGGGCCATTTTCTTC.

This clone was picked up one time. This rearrangement joins TRBV28 to TRBJ1-4; 11 nucleotides align to TRBD1. The germline CDR1 and CDR2 sequences are MDHEN and SYDVKM. The CDR3 covers 13 residues. Losses at the gene ends were 10 bases for V and 8 bases for J; bases not matched to a gene: 6. The CDR3 region has the DNA TGTGCCACCGGACAGGGGGCAAAGGAAAAACTGTTTTTT. Protein: CATGQGAKEKLFF.

This clone was seen just once. The chain is built from TRBV19 and TRBJ1-5; tentatively, D is TRBD1 (5 bases). This CDR3 contains 14 residues. V lost 11 bases and J lost 1, with 15 bases in between. Germline V gene data show CDR1 as LNHDA and CDR2 as SQIVND (reference sequence). The CDR3 coding sequence is TGTGCCTGCACTCGCGGGGGGAGCAATCAGCCCCAGCATTTT. It encodes CACTRGGSNQPQHF.

The DNA of the CDR3 is TGTGCCACCAGTGACCACGGACAGAACTATGGCTACACCTTC. Residues: CATSDHGQNYGYTF. The V and J genes are TRBV24-1 and TRBJ1-2; D is possibly TRBD1 (6 bases). With 4 bases removed from V and 2 bases from J, the gap between germline ends came to 10 bases. Germline values: CDR1 KGHDR, CDR2 SFDVKD. The CDR3 has 14 amino acids.

This clone has just one count. V gene TRBV6-2 or TRBV6-3 combines with J gene TRBJ2-7, with TRBD2 as a possible D gene (6 bases). CDR1 and CDR2 from the germline V gene are MNHEY and SVGEGT. The CDR3 runs 18 residues. The V end lost 0 bases, the J end lost 4 bases, and 22 bases lay between the germline ends. In DNA, the CDR3 is TGTGCCAGCAGTTACTCGATGGTAGCGGCAGGGCAGACGTACGAGCAGTACTTC. It codes for CASSYSMVAAGQTYEQYF.

CDR3 amino acids: CASSSRTGTSYYGYTF. CDR3 in DNA: TGTGCCAGCAGTTCCCGGACAGGGACGAGTTACTATGGCTACACCTTC. The chain joins TRBV27 to TRBJ1-2; TRBD1 matches 8 bases. Per germline, CDR1 MNHEY and CDR2 SMNVEV (reference sequence). The CDR3 consists of 16 residues. J was trimmed by 3 bases and V by 4 bases; bases with no gene match: 10.

This chain uses TRBV2 with TRBJ2-3; TRBD2 matches at 9 bases. V trimming: 6 bases; J trimming: 4 bases; junction bases outside the gene matches: 5. The germline CDR1 and CDR2 sequences are SNHLY and FYNNEI. CDR3 size: 14 residues. DNA for the CDR3: TGTGCCAGCAGGGCTAGCGGGAACGCAGATACGCAGTATTTT. It specifies CASRASGNADTQYF.

This chain connects TRBV7-2 to TRBJ2-5, with 12 bases aligning to TRBD1. The germline CDR1 and CDR2 sequences are SGHTA and FQGNSA. Losses at the gene ends were 1 base for V and 6 bases for J; bases not matched to a gene: 9. CDR3 length: 17 amino acids. DNA of the CDR3: TGTGCCAGCAGCTTAGAGACAGGGACAGGGGGCTTTAAGACCCAGTACTTC. Its translation is CASSLETGTGGFKTQYF.

The chain links TRBV15 to TRBJ2-2; D may be TRBD2 (5 bases). Germline assignment: CDR1 LNHNV and CDR2 YYDKDF (reference sequence). This CDR3 has 15 residues. Trimming pared 3 bases from V and 6 bases from J, leaving 14 bases between. The CDR3 coding sequence is TGTGCCACCAGCAGGCCAGGAGGAAGGCCCGGGGAGCTGTTTTTT. Protein product: CATSRPGGRPGELFF.

The V and J genes are TRBV18 and TRBJ2-3, with 9 bases fitting TRBD1. Germline-derived CDR1 and CDR2 are KGHSH and LQKENI. With 4 bases clipped from V and 2 bases from J, the junction kept 10 bases outside the gene matches. The CDR3 covers 17 residues. CDR3: CASSLSPGDRVTDTQYF. The CDR3 DNA reads TGTGCCAGCTCACTCTCCCCCGGGGACAGGGTCACAGATACGCAGTATTTT.